The rows below give T cell receptor beta chains drawn from one sample of a study of blood T cell repertoires in COVID-19. The data were produced by immunoSEQ multiplex PCR, yet TCRdb's version contains in-frame clones alone and is incomplete. The sample has some 200,000 clones, roughly 94% seen once. Sequenced material: peripheral blood. These receptors were taken from a man in his thirties or forties with COVID-19, enrolled during active disease. CDR3s include the opening cysteine and the closing phenylalanine or tryptophan. D genes are given only for firm matches. Clone size is shown for a subset of rows, as once, few, many or a class of expanded clone.

11	-	TRBV5-4	TRBJ2-5	-	TGTGCCAGCAGCTTCGACAAGACCCAGTACTTC	CASSFDKTQYF
15	-	TRBV3-1/TRBV3-2	TRBJ2-7	-	TGTGCCAGCAGCCAAGTGTCCAGGAAGGACTACGAGCAGTACTTC	CASSQVSRKDYEQYF
16	-	TRBV7-9	TRBJ1-1	TRBD1	TGTGCCAGCAGCTCCTACAGGGGCCCCTTTCAGACTGAAGCTTTCTTT	CASSSYRGPFQTEAFF
13	-	TRBV7-9	TRBJ2-2	-	TGTGCCAGCCTTGCGACAGTCTCCGGGGAGCTGTTTTTT	CASLATVSGELFF
15	-	TRBV2	TRBJ1-2	-	TGTGCCAGCAGTACGGTACGGGGAGAGAACTATGGCTACACCTTC	CASSTVRGENYGYTF
15	few	TRBV20-1	TRBJ2-5	TRBD2	TGCAGTGCTAGTGCGGGGCTAGCGGAGGGGGAGACCCAGTACTTC	CSASAGLAEGETQYF
13	-	TRBV6-5	TRBJ2-7	-	TGTGCCAGCAGCGACGGGAGCTCCTACGAGCAGTACTTC	CASSDGSSYEQYF
15	-	TRBV11-2	TRBJ2-7	-	TGTGCCAGCAGCTTAGATGTTTGGCCCCCCTACGAGCAGTACTTC	CASSLDVWPPYEQYF
15	-	TRBV19	TRBJ1-5	TRBD1	TGTGCCAGTACCAGACAGGGAACTTTCAATCAGCCCCAGCATTTT	CASTRQGTFNQPQHF
12	-	TRBV6-1	TRBJ1-4	-	TGTGCCAGCAGTGAGAGCCAGGGGCGACTGTTTTTT	CASSESQGRLFF
14	-	TRBV19	TRBJ2-3	-	TGTGCCAGTAGTACACAGGGCGCCCCAGATACGCAGTATTTT	CASSTQGAPDTQYF
14	-	TRBV19	TRBJ1-4	-	TGTGCCAGTAGTATCGGTAGAGTTAATGAAAAACTGTTTTTT	CASSIGRVNEKLFF
15	-	TRBV11-2	TRBJ2-2	TRBD2	TGTGCCAGCAGCCCCGGACTAGCGGGGGCTGGGGAGCTGTTTTTT	CASSPGLAGAGELFF
16	-	TRBV27	TRBJ2-3	TRBD2	TGTGCCAGCAGTTTATTTTTAGCGGGGAACACAGATACGCAGTATTTT	CASSLFLAGNTDTQYF
13	-	TRBV7-2	TRBJ1-2	-	TGTGCCAGCAGCTTAGCCTCCGGGACTAACTACACCTTC	CASSLASGTNYTF
14	-	TRBV5-1	TRBJ2-7	-	TGCGCCAGCAGCCCTAGTGCTTCCACCTACGAGCAGTACTTC	CASSPSASTYEQYF
16	-	TRBV27	TRBJ2-7	TRBD1	TGTGCCAGCAGTTTAAAAGGGACAGGAGCCTCCTACGAGCAGTACTTC	CASSLKGTGASYEQYF
13	-	TRBV20-1	TRBJ1-2	TRBD1	TGCAGTGCTAGTCCGGGACAGGGAAGTGGCTACACCTTC	CSASPGQGSGYTF
16	-	TRBV6-5	TRBJ1-6	TRBD1	TGTGCCAGCAGTTACTCGACAGGGGCCTATAATTCACCCCTCCACTTT	CASSYSTGAYNSPLHF
17	-	TRBV7-9	TRBJ2-6	-	TGTGCCAGCAGCTTAGCGAGAGGGGGCTCTGGGGCCAACGTCCTGACTTTC	CASSLARGGSGANVLTF
18	-	TRBV9	TRBJ1-2	TRBD1	TGTGCCAGCAGCGAAACCCCCCAGGGGGCGGCCGCTGGGGATGGCTACACCTTC	CASSETPQGAAAGDGYTF
15	-	TRBV24-1	TRBJ2-2	-	TGTGCCACCAGTGCCGCCGACGGGTTTTCCGGGGAGCTGTTTTTT	CATSAADGFSGELFF
13	-	TRBV6-5	TRBJ2-5	-	TGTGCCAGCAGCACTAGGGGGGGGGAGACCCAGTACTTC	CASSTRGGETQYF
12	few	TRBV30	TRBJ1-2	TRBD1	TGTGCCTGGAGTGTACAGGGGGCAAGCTACACCTTC	CAWSVQGASYTF
11	-	TRBV2	TRBJ1-1	TRBD1	TGTGCCAGCAGTCAGGACAGGGAGGCTTTCTTT	CASSQDREAFF
14	-	TRBV19	TRBJ2-5	TRBD1	TGTGCCAGTAGGACAGGGGACTCCCAAGAGACCCAGTACTTC	CASRTGDSQETQYF
14	-	TRBV7-9	TRBJ1-2	-	TGTGCCAGCAGCTTTGAACCGAGTAACTATGGCTACACCTTC	CASSFEPSNYGYTF
15	-	TRBV7-6	TRBJ2-1	TRBD2	TGTGCCAGCAGCCCGACTAGCGGGGGAAACAATGAGCAGTTCTTC	CASSPTSGGNNEQFF
14	-	TRBV6-1	TRBJ1-6	TRBD1	TGTGCCAGCAGTGAGCTGGACAGGGGATCACCCCTCCACTTT	CASSELDRGSPLHF
15	-	TRBV5-1	TRBJ2-5	TRBD2	TGCGCCAGCAGCTTGGGACTAGCGGGGGGAGAGACCCAGTACTTC	CASSLGLAGGETQYF
14	-	TRBV5-1	TRBJ2-7	TRBD2	TGCGCCAGCAGCTTGGGGCTAGCGGGGCGGGAGCAGTACTTC	CASSLGLAGREQYF
14	-	TRBV19	TRBJ1-3	TRBD1	TGTGCCAGTATCGCGACAGGGGCTGGAAACACCATATATTTT	CASIATGAGNTIYF
16	-	TRBV6-6	TRBJ2-2	TRBD2	TGTGCCAGCAGTTACTCGAGAGCGGGGGGGCCCGGGGAGCTGTTTTTT	CASSYSRAGGPGELFF
12	once	TRBV2	TRBJ2-4	-	TGTGCCAGCAGTGCTGTAAAAAACATTCAGTACTTC	CASSAVKNIQYF
16	-	TRBV5-1	TRBJ2-6	-	TGCGCCAGCAGCCCCGGGACATACTCTGGGGCCAACGTCCTGACTTTC	CASSPGTYSGANVLTF
17	-	TRBV29-1	TRBJ2-5	TRBD2	TGCAGCATATATACGGGGGGGCTTCTTAAATCCCAAGAGACCCAGTACTTC	CSIYTGGLLKSQETQYF
16	-	TRBV11-3	TRBJ2-2	TRBD2	TGTGCCAGCAGCCCTCGGGGGGGGCGGTACACCGGGGAGCTGTTTTTT	CASSPRGGRYTGELFF
15	-	TRBV7-3	TRBJ2-1	TRBD2	TGTGCCAGCAGCTCAGCGGGGGGGCCAAACAATGAGCAGTTCTTC	CASSSAGGPNNEQFF
16	-	TRBV19	TRBJ2-2	-	TGTGCCAGTAGTATGACGGCAGGGGTGATAGCCGGGGAGCTGTTTTTT	CASSMTAGVIAGELFF
15	-	TRBV11-2	TRBJ2-7	-	TGTGCCAGCAGCTTAAGAGGGGGAGACTCCTACGAGCAGTACTTC	CASSLRGGDSYEQYF
16	-	TRBV21-1	TRBJ1-2	-	TGTGCCAGCAGCAAACCCAGAGTACAGGGGAACTATGGCTACACCTTC	CASSKPRVQGNYGYTF
14	-	TRBV27	TRBJ1-5	TRBD1	TGTGCCAGCAGTCGTGGGACAGGCAATCAGCCCCAGCATTTT	CASSRGTGNQPQHF
15	-	TRBV5-1	TRBJ2-2	-	TGCGCCAGCAGCTGGGCGGGAACGAACACCGGGGAGCTGTTTTTT	CASSWAGTNTGELFF
12	once	TRBV18	TRBJ1-3	-	TGTACTAGCAGGAGCTCTGGAAACACCATATATTTT	CTSRSSGNTIYF
12	-	TRBV5-6	TRBJ1-2	-	TGTGCCAGCGGTTTGCCGAGGGCGGGCTACACCTTC	CASGLPRAGYTF
15	-	TRBV10-3	TRBJ2-3	TRBD1	TGTGCCATCAGTGAGGGACAGGGGAAGTCAGATACGCAGTATTTT	CAISEGQGKSDTQYF
14	-	TRBV6-1	TRBJ1-1	-	TGTGCCAGCAGTGAAGCGGAGGACAGCACTGAAGCTTTCTTT	CASSEAEDSTEAFF
18	-	TRBV19	TRBJ1-5	TRBD1	TGTGCCAGTAGTATCCACCCGGGACAGGGGTATAGCAATCAGCCCCAGCATTTT	CASSIHPGQGYSNQPQHF
17	-	TRBV9	TRBJ2-3	-	TGTGCCAGCAGCGTAGCCGGGATCCGCCGAGGCACAGATACGCAGTATTTT	CASSVAGIRRGTDTQYF
13	-	TRBV5-1	TRBJ1-2	TRBD1	TGCGCCAGCAGTATGCAGGGGGCCGGTGGCTACACCTTC	CASSMQGAGGYTF